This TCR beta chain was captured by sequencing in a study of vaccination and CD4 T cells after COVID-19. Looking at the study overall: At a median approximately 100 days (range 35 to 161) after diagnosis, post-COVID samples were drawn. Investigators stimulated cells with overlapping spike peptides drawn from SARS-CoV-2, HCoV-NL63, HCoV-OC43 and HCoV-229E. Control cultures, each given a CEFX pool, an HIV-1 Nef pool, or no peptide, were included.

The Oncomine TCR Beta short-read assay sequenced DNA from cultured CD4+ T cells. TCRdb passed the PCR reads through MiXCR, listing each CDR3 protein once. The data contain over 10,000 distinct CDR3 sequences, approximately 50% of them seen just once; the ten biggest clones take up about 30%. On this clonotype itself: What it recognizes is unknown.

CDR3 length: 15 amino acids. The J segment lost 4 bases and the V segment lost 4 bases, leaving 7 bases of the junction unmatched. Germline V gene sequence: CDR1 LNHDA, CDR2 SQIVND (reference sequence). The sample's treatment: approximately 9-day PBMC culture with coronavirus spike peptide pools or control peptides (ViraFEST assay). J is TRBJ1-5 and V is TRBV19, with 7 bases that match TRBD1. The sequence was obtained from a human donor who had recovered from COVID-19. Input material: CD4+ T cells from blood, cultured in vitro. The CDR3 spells CASSNEDRLNQPQHF. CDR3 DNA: TGTGCCAGTAGTAACGAGGACAGGCTTAATCAGCCCCAGCATTTT.